These 18 T cell receptor beta chains came from one sample sequenced in a study of T cells in localized non-small cell lung cancer. Sequencing was performed with immunoSEQ multiplex PCR; in TCRdb, only in-frame clones are kept and a portion is missing. The sample lists approximately 100,000 clones; approximately 90% were seen once. The source material was PBMCs, sampled before any cancer treatment. These TCRs come from a woman aged 35-70 years with stage II squamous cell lung carcinoma.

The rearrangement uses TRBV6-1 and TRBJ1-4; D is unresolved. There are 14 residues in the CDR3. The germline CDR1 and CDR2 sequences are MNHNS and SASEGT. Trimming cost V 5 bases and J 0 bases, with 7 bases left between them. This chain's CDR3 is CASSLDSTNEKLFF. The CDR3 region has the DNA TGTGCCAGCAGTTTGGATTCAACTAATGAAAAACTGTTTTTT.

The gene calls are TRBV6-1 and TRBJ2-5, with 7 bases lining up with TRBD1. Trimming cost V 7 bases and J 5 bases; bases outside gene matches: 1. Germline V gene lookup returns CDR1 MNHNS and CDR2 SASEGT. This CDR3 is 11 amino acids long. In nucleotides, the CDR3 is TGTGCCAGCATCAGGGGGGAGACCCAGTACTTC. Encoded protein: CASIRGETQYF.

CDR3 in amino acids: CASSVGGRYEQYF. CDR3 bases: TGCGCCAGCAGCGTGGGGGGAAGGTACGAGCAGTACTTC. The genes are TRBV10-2 and TRBJ2-7; possibly TRBD2 for D (6 bases). Germline values: CDR1 WSHSY, CDR2 SAAADI. V lost 6 bases to trimming and J lost 4 bases, with 13 bases between them. The CDR3 totals 13 residues.

This clone was counted once. CDR3 sequence reads: CSVASTGAVETQYF. In DNA form, the CDR3 reads TGCAGCGTCGCATCGACAGGGGCTGTGGAGACCCAGTACTTC. The chain joins TRBV29-1 to TRBJ2-5, with 8 bases that match TRBD1. The CDR3 loop spans 14 amino acids. The germline V gene encodes CDR1 SQVTM and CDR2 ANQGSEA. V lost 6 bases, J lost 5 bases, and 11 bases stayed unmatched.

The chain combines TRBV28 with TRBJ1-2; TRBD1 agrees at 9 bases. The germline V gene encodes CDR1 MDHEN and CDR2 SYDVKM. The CDR3 covers 15 residues. The J segment lost 3 bases and the V segment lost 2 bases, leaving 4 bases of the junction unmatched. CDR3 sequence (DNA): TGTGCCAGCAGTTTAGGGACAGGGAATTACTATGGCTACACCTTC. It codes for CASSLGTGNYYGYTF.

This clone was recorded once. This chain uses TRBV19 with TRBJ2-3, with a weak D call TRBD2 (5 bases). CDR3 length: 14 amino acids. Germline assignment: CDR1 LNHDA and CDR2 SQIVND (reference sequence). Between the trimmed V and J ends, which lost 4 bases and 2 bases, there was a span of 10 bases. For the CDR3, the DNA is TGTGCCAGTAGTACCCCGGACTTCACAGATACGCAGTATTTT. It yields the protein CASSTPDFTDTQYF.

This chain uses TRBV7-9 with TRBJ1-4; D perhaps matches TRBD1 (5 bases). The ends were cut back, 4 bases at V and 6 bases at J, with 12 bases in the middle. This CDR3 is 14 amino acids long. From germline, CDR1 is SEHNR and CDR2 FQNEAQ (reference sequence). The CDR3 loop reads CASSSGFGDEKLFF. CDR3 nucleotides: TGTGCCAGCAGCTCAGGGTTCGGGGATGAAAAACTGTTTTTT.

The J gene is TRBJ2-1, the V gene TRBV5-1; 13 nucleotides agree with TRBD2. CDR1 SGHRS and CDR2 YFSETQ come from the germline V gene. The CDR3 loop spans 17 amino acids. The V gene end was trimmed by 4 bases and the J gene end by 5 bases; junction bases not matched to a gene: 9. The CDR3 DNA sequence: TGCGCCAGCAGCGATGGGACTAGCGGGATCTTACACAATGAGCAGTTCTTC. Encoded protein: CASSDGTSGILHNEQFF.

The chain uses TRBV5-4 and TRBJ1-4, with D unresolved. The CDR3 runs 12 residues. V was shortened by 6 bases and J by 8 bases, with 11 bases between the two germline ends. Per germline, CDR1 SGHNT and CDR2 YYREEE (reference sequence). Written as DNA, the CDR3 is TGTGCCAGCACCCCCTATTGGGAAAAACTGTTTTTT. Translating gives CASTPYWEKLFF.

V usage is TRBV6-1 and J usage is TRBJ1-6; TRBD1 matches at 9 bases. V shed 10 bases, J shed 11 bases, and the junction held 9 bases outside the gene matches. The CDR3 length is 13 residues. Germline V gene data show CDR1 as MNHNS and CDR2 as SASEGT. The CDR3 DNA is TGTGCCACCTGGACAGGGGTGGGACCACCCCTCCACTTT. It is translated as CATWTGVGPPLHF.

The chain uses TRBV5-1 and TRBJ1-4; unclear D gene. Germline V gene sequence: CDR1 SGHRS, CDR2 YFSETQ. The length of the CDR3 is 17 residues. V lost 2 bases, J lost 0 bases, and 14 bases lay in between. CDR3 DNA: TGCGCCAGCAGCTTCTTCGGCAGCGATTCAACTAATGAAAAACTGTTTTTT. It translates to CASSFFGSDSTNEKLFF.

The V and J genes are TRBV28 and TRBJ2-5, with 12 bases identical to TRBD2. Germline trimming cut 5 bases from V and 5 bases from J; bases unmatched to any gene: 6. Per the germline V gene, CDR1 is MDHEN and CDR2 is SYDVKM. CDR3 length: 15 residues. For the CDR3, the DNA is TGTGCCAGCAGTGCTAGCGGGGGGGTGTTGGAGACCCAGTACTTC. Its translation is CASSASGGVLETQYF.

The rearrangement uses TRBV27 and TRBJ2-7; 8 bases line up with TRBD2. The V segment lost 6 bases and the J segment 2 bases; nucleotides outside the gene matches: 6. The CDR3 spans 14 residues. Germline lookup yields CDR1 MNHEY and CDR2 SMNVEV (reference sequence). CDR3 amino acids: CASRALAGTYEQYF. The CDR3 nucleotides are TGTGCCAGCAGGGCCTTAGCGGGGACCTACGAGCAGTACTTC.

The rearrangement joins TRBV7-6 to TRBJ2-1, with D perhaps assigned TRBD1 or TRBD2 (6 bases each). This CDR3 is built from 16 residues. Germline V CDR1 and CDR2: SGHVS, FNYEAQ. V gave up 4 bases and J gave up 9 bases, with 22 bases separating them. DNA of the CDR3: TGTGCCAGCAGCTCCCCCCGGGGGCTTTGGGAAGGTGAGCAGTTCTTC. Encoded protein: CASSSPRGLWEGEQFF. The full variable domain, with the rest looked up from reference TRBV7-6 and TRBJ2-1, is GAGVSQSPRYKVTKRGQDVALRCDPISGHVSLYWYRQALGQGPEFLTYFNYEAQQDKSGLPNDRFSAERPEGSISTLTIQRTEQRDSAMYRCASSSPRGLWEGEQFFGPGTRLTVL.

The rearrangement joins TRBV5-1 to TRBJ1-4; D gene unclear. This CDR3 contains 15 residues. Germline V gives CDR1 SGHRS, CDR2 YFSETQ. V was pared by 0 bases and J by 0 bases, with 6 bases between. The DNA for the CDR3 is TGCGCCAGCAGCTTGGACCGTGCAACTAATGAAAAACTGTTTTTT. It encodes CASSLDRATNEKLFF.

This clone was observed a few times. The J gene is TRBJ2-4, the V gene TRBV15; no clear D gene. The CDR3 contains 14 residues. V lost 5 bases and J lost 7, with 15 bases in between. Germline V gene data show CDR1 as LNHNV and CDR2 as YYDKDF (reference sequence). This CDR3 is CATSVRTAANIQYF. The CDR3 bases are TGTGCCACCAGCGTCCGGACCGCCGCTAACATTCAGTACTTC. The variable domain in full, completed from reference TRBV15 and TRBJ2-4, reads DAMVIQNPRYQVTQFGKPVTLSCSQTLNHNVMYWYQQKSSQAPKLLFHYYDKDFNNEADTPDNFQSRRPNTSFCFLDIRSPGLGDTAMYLCATSVRTAANIQYFGAGTRLSVL.

The chain employs TRBV2 and TRBJ2-7, with 13 positions matching TRBD2. This CDR3 region has 15 residues. Germline values: CDR1 SNHLY, CDR2 FYNNEI. V dropped 6 bases and J dropped 8; count of bases not matched to a gene: 10. CDR3 sequence: CASRPGTSGALKQYF. In DNA form, the CDR3 reads TGTGCCAGCAGGCCTGGGACTAGCGGGGCCTTGAAGCAGTACTTC.

The sample holds one count of this clone. The rearrangement uses TRBV5-6 and TRBJ2-7; D call uncertain. CDR1 is SGHDT and CDR2 is YYEEEE in the germline V gene. This CDR3 is 11 amino acids long. The V end was cut by 0 bases, the J end by 6 bases, with 4 bases between. Here the CDR3 reads CASSLATEQYF. The CDR3, as DNA: TGTGCCAGCAGCTTGGCCACCGAGCAGTACTTC.